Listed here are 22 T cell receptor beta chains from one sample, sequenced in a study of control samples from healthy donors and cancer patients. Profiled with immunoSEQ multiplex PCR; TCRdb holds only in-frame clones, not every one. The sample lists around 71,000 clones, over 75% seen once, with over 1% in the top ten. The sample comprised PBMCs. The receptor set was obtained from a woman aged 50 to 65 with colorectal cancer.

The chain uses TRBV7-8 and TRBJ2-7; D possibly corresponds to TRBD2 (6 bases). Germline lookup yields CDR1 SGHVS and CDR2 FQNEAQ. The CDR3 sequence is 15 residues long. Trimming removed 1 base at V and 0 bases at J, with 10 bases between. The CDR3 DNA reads TGTGCCAGCAGCTTAGATGGGGGGTCCTCCTACGAGCAGTACTTC. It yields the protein CASSLDGGSSYEQYF. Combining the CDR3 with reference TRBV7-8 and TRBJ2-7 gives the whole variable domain GAGVSQSPRYKVAKRGQDVALRCDPISGHVSLFWYQQALGQGPEFLTYFQNEAQLDKSGLPSDRFFAERPEGSVSTLKIQRTQQEDSAVYLCASSLDGGSSYEQYFGPGTRLTVT.

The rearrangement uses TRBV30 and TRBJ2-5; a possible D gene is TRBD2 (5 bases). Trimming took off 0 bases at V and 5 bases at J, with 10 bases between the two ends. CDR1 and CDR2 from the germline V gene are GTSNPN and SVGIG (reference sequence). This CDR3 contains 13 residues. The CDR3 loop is CAWSVLKRETQYF. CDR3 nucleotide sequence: TGTGCCTGGAGTGTACTCAAGCGGGAGACCCAGTACTTC. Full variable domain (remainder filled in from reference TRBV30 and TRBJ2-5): SQTIHQWPATLVQPVGSPLSLECTVEGTSNPNLYWYRQAAGRGLQLLFYSVGIGQISSEVPQNLSASRPQDRQFILSSKKLLLSDSGFYLCAWSVLKRETQYFGPGTRLLVL.

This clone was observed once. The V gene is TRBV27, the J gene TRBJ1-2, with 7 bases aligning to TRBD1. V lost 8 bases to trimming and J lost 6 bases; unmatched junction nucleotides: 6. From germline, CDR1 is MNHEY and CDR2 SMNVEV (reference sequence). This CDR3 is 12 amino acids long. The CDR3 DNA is TGTGCCAGCCTGGACAGGAGGGATGGCTACACCTTC. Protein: CASLDRRDGYTF.

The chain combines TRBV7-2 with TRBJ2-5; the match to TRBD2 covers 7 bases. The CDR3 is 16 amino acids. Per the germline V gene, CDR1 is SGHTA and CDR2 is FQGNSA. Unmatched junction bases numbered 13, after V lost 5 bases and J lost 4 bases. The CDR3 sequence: CASSPDGGGPLETQYF. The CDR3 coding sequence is TGTGCCAGCAGCCCAGATGGGGGAGGGCCCCTAGAGACCCAGTACTTC. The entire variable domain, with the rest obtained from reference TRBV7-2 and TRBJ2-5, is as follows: GAGVSQSPSNKVTEKGKDVELRCDPISGHTALYWYRQSLGQGLEFLIYFQGNSAPDKSGLPSDRFSAERTGGSVSTLTIQRTQQEDSAVYLCASSPDGGGPLETQYFGPGTRLLVL.

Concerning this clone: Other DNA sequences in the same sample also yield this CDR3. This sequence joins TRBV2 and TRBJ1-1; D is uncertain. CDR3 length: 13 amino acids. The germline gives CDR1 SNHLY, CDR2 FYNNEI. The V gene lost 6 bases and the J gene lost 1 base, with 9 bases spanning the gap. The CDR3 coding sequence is TGTGCCAGCAGACGGACGGAGAACACTGAAGCTTTCTTT. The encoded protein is CASRRTENTEAFF.

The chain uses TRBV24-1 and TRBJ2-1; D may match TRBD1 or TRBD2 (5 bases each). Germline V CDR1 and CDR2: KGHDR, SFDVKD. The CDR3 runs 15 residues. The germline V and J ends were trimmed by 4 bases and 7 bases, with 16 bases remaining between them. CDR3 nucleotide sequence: TGTGCCACCAGTGACCCGGGACGTCTAACAAATGAGCAGTTCTTC. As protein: CATSDPGRLTNEQFF.

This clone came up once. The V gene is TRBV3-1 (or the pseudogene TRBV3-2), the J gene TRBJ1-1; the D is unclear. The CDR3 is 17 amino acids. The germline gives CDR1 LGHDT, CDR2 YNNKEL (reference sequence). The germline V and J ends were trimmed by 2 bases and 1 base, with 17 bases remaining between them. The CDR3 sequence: CASSQPSWAGRNTEAFF. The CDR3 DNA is TGTGCCAGCAGCCAACCCTCCTGGGCAGGCAGGAACACTGAAGCTTTCTTT.

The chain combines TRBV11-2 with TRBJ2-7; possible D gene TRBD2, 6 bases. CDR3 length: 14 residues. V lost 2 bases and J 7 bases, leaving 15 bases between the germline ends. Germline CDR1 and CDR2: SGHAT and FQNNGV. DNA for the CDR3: TGTGCCAGCAGCTTACCGGGGGACTGGGCGGAGCAGTACTTC. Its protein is CASSLPGDWAEQYF.

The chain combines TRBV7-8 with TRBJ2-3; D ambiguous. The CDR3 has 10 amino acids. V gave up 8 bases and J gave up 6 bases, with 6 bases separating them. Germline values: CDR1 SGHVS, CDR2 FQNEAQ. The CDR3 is CASQADTQYF. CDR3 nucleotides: TGTGCCAGCCAGGCGGATACGCAGTATTTT.

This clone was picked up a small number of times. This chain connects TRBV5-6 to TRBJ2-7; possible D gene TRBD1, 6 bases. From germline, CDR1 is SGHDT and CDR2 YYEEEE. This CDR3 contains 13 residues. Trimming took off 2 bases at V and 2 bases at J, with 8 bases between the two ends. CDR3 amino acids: CASSFAGAYEQYF. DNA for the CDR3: TGTGCCAGCAGCTTTGCAGGGGCCTACGAGCAGTACTTC. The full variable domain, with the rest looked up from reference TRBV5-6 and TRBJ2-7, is DAGVTQSPTHLIKTRGQQVTLRCSPKSGHDTVSWYQQALGQGPQFIFQYYEEEERQRGNFPDRFSGHQFPNYSSELNVNALLLGDSALYLCASSFAGAYEQYFGPGTRLTVT.

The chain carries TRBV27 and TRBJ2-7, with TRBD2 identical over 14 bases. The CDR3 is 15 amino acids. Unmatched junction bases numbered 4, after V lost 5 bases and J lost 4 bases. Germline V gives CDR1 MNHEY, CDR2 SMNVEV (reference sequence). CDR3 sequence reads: CASSPGTSGSYEQYF. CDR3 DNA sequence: TGTGCCAGCAGTCCTGGGACTAGCGGGAGTTACGAGCAGTACTTC.

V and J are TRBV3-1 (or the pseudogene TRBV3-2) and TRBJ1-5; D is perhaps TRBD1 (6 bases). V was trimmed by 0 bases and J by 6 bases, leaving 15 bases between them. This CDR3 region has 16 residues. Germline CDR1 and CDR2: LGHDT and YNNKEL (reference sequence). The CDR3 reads CASSQDSAGEGQPQHF. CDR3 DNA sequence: TGTGCCAGCAGCCAAGATTCGGCAGGGGAAGGTCAGCCCCAGCATTTT.

The CDR3 DNA follows: TGCGCCAGCAGCTTAGCGGGACTGAGTTTCGCTGGGGCCAACGTCCTGACTTTC. Translating gives CASSLAGLSFAGANVLTF. This sequence joins TRBV5-1 and TRBJ2-6; 7 bases map to TRBD2. Trimming cost V 2 bases and J 2 bases; bases outside gene matches: 10. The CDR3 covers 18 residues. Germline CDR1 SGHRS, CDR2 YFSETQ.

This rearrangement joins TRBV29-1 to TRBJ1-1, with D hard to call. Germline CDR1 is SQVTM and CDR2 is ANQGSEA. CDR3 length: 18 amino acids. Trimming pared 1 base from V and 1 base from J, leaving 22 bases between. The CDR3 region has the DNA TGCAGCGTTGAAGTTTGGTTGACCCGAGATACTACGAACACTGAAGCTTTCTTT. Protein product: CSVEVWLTRDTTNTEAFF. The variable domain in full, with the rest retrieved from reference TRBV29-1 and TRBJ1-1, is SAVISQKPSRDICQRGTSLTIQCQVDSQVTMMFWYRQQPGQSLTLIATANQGSEATYESGFVIDKFPISRPNLTFSTLTVSNMSPEDSSIYLCSVEVWLTRDTTNTEAFFGQGTRLTVV.

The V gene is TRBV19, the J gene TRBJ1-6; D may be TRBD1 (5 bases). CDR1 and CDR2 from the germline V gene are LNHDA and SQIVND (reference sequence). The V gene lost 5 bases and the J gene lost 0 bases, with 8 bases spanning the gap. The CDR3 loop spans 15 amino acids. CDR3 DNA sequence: TGTGCCAGTAGTGAGGGGAGCTCCTATAATTCACCCCTCCACTTT. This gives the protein CASSEGSSYNSPLHF.

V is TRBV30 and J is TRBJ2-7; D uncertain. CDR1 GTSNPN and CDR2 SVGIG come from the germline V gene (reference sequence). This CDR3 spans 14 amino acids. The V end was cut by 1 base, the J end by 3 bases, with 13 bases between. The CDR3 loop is CAWSDASQYYEQYF. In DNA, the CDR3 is TGTGCCTGGAGTGATGCCTCACAGTACTACGAGCAGTACTTC. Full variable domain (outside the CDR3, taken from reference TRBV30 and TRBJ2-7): SQTIHQWPATLVQPVGSPLSLECTVEGTSNPNLYWYRQAAGRGLQLLFYSVGIGQISSEVPQNLSASRPQDRQFILSSKKLLLSDSGFYLCAWSDASQYYEQYFGPGTRLTVT.

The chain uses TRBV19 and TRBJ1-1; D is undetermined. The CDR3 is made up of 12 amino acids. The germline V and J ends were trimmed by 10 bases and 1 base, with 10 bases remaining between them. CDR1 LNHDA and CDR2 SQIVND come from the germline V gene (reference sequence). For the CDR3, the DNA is TGTGCCACCTCGGACCAGAACACTGAAGCTTTCTTT. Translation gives CATSDQNTEAFF.

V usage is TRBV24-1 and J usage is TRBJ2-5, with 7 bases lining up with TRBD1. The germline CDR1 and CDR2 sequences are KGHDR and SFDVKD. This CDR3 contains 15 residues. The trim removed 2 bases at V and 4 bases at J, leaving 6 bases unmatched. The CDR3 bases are TGTGCCACCAGTGATTCGACAGGGTACCGAGAGACCCAGTACTTC. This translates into CATSDSTGYRETQYF.

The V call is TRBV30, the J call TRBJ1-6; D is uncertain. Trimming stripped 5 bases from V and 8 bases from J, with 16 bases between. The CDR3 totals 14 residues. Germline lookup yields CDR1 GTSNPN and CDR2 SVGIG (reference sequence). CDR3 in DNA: TGTGCCTGGTGTGGACGTTTGCTGGATTCACCCCTCCACTTT. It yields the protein CAWCGRLLDSPLHF.

In DNA, the CDR3 is TGTGCCAGCAGCTACCCCCCCTGGGGGCGGAAGAACACTGAAGCTTTCTTT. It encodes CASSYPPWGRKNTEAFF. The gene calls are TRBV5-6 and TRBJ1-1, with D maybe TRBD1 (6 bases). V lost 3 bases, J lost 1 base, and 19 bases lay in between. Germline V gives CDR1 SGHDT, CDR2 YYEEEE. The length of the CDR3 is 17 residues.

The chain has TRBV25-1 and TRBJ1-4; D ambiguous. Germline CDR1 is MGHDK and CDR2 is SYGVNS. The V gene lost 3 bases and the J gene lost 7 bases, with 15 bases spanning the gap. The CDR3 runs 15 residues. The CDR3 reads CASSDPIGRAEKLFF. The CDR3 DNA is TGTGCCAGCAGTGATCCCATCGGACGGGCTGAAAAACTGTTTTTT.

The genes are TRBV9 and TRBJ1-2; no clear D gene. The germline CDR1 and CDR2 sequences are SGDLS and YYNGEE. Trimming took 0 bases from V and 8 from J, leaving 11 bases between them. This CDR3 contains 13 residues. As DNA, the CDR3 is TGTGCCAGCAGCGTAGGGGGATATGGGGGCTACACCTTC. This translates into CASSVGGYGGYTF.